A selection of T cell receptor beta chains follows, all from one sample in a study of blood T cell repertoires in COVID-19. TCRdb's copy holds only in-frame clones and misses some; the assay was immunoSEQ multiplex PCR. The sample has some 65,000 clones; around 87% are singletons. Sequencing was carried out using peripheral blood. These receptors all stem from a man between 35 and 55 years old with COVID-19, enrolled during active disease. Both conserved end residues are part of each CDR3. Fields, in order: J gene, V gene, D gene, clone size, CDR3 DNA, CDR3 protein. A D gene is named only where the DNA matches it firmly. Size is stated for part of the rows, as once, few or many counts, or as a class when the clone is expanded.

TRBJ1-6 TRBV9 . . TGTGCCAGCAGCGCTACAGGGTTGACACCCCTCCACTTT CASSATGLTPLHF
TRBJ1-5 TRBV9 TRBD1 . TGTGCCAGCAGCGTAGGGACAGGGGTGGACCGCAATCAGCCCCAGCATTTT CASSVGTGVDRNQPQHF
TRBJ2-1 TRBV5-5 . . TGTGCCAGCAGCTTGGGGCCGGAGGGACCCTACAATGAGCAGTTCTTC CASSLGPEGPYNEQFF
TRBJ1-2 TRBV6-4 . . TGTGCCAGCAGTTCTACAGGTTCCACATATGGCTACACCTTC CASSSTGSTYGYTF
TRBJ1-2 TRBV29-1 TRBD1 . TGCAGCGGTCGGACAGGGACCAACTATGGCTACACCTTC CSGRTGTNYGYTF
TRBJ2-2 TRBV5-8 . . TGTGCCAGCAGCCGACAGGCCGGGGAGCTGTTTTTT CASSRQAGELFF
TRBJ1-6 TRBV19 TRBD1 . TGTGCCAGTAGTATCCCGCAGGGGGCCGGTGGTAATTCACCCCTCCACTTT CASSIPQGAGGNSPLHF
TRBJ2-7 TRBV21-1 . . TGTGCCAGCAGCAAGGATCTAGCGGGGGGGCCTTCCTACGAGCAGTACTTC CASSKDLAGGPSYEQYF
TRBJ1-5 TRBV19 . few TGTGCCAGTAGCCGACGGGGTCTGGATAGCAATCAGCCCCAGCATTTT CASSRRGLDSNQPQHF
TRBJ2-7 TRBV6-5 TRBD1 . TGTGCCAGCAGTTACAACTCCCGGGACAGGGGCTACGAGCAGTACTTC CASSYNSRDRGYEQYF
TRBJ1-2 TRBV19 . . TGTGCCAGTATCCGCTCGTCGGACAGTTTGATTGGCTACACCTTC CASIRSSDSLIGYTF
TRBJ2-7 TRBV30 . . TGTGCCTGGAGTCCAGGTGGACAGTCCGAGCAGTACTTC CAWSPGGQSEQYF
TRBJ1-5 TRBV15 TRBD1 . TGTGCCACCAGCAGTTCTCCGAGGGGGCGTCTTGGCGGTCAGCCCCAGCATTTT CATSSSPRGRLGGQPQHF
TRBJ2-1 TRBV6-2/TRBV6-3 TRBD1 . TGTGCCAGCAGTTACGCGGGACAGGAAAACAATGAGCAGTTCTTC CASSYAGQENNEQFF
TRBJ2-1 TRBV2 . . TGTGCCAGCAGCCCGCAGGGTTTGGGCAATGAGCAGTTCTTC CASSPQGLGNEQFF
TRBJ1-6 TRBV11-1 TRBD1 once TGTGCCAGCAGCGACAGGGGGAGTAATTCACCCCTCCACTTT CASSDRGSNSPLHF
TRBJ2-7 TRBV19 . . TGTGCCAGTAGTCTGGATGGGGGCAGCTCCTACGAGCAGTACTTC CASSLDGGSSYEQYF
TRBJ2-1 TRBV30 . . TGTGCCTGGAGTCAGGTCCAACAGGGCTCCTACAATGAGCAGTTCTTC CAWSQVQQGSYNEQFF
TRBJ1-6 TRBV2 . . TGTGCCAGCAGTGGGGACTATTCACCCCTCCACTTT CASSGDYSPLHF
TRBJ1-1 TRBV30 . . TGTGCCTGGAGCCGCGAGGGTGACACTGAAGCTTTCTTT CAWSREGDTEAFF
TRBJ2-5 TRBV11-3 . . TGTGCCAGCAGCCCCCCGGGACATCAAGAGACCCAGTACTTC CASSPPGHQETQYF
TRBJ2-7 TRBV5-5 TRBD1 . TGTGCCAGCAGCTTGGACTACGCCGGGACAGGGATGTACGAGCAGTACTTC CASSLDYAGTGMYEQYF
TRBJ2-7 TRBV15 TRBD1 . TGTGCCACCAGCAGAGGAAGTGGGCAGGGGGCGAACGAGCAGTACTTC CATSRGSGQGANEQYF
TRBJ1-5 TRBV6-5 . . TGTGCCAGCAGTTCAGGGTACAATCAGCCCCAGCATTTT CASSSGYNQPQHF
TRBJ1-6 TRBV7-9 . . TGTGCCAGCAGCCCTCCTCAGGACAGTGTTTTTCCACCCCTCCACTTT CASSPPQDSVFPPLHF
TRBJ2-7 TRBV5-5 TRBD2 once TGTGCCAGCAGCCCGACGGGGGGGCTCTACGAGCAGTACTTC CASSPTGGLYEQYF
TRBJ1-2 TRBV7-2 . . TGTGCCAGCAGCTGGACAGCTGGCTACACCTTC CASSWTAGYTF
TRBJ2-7 TRBV5-1 TRBD2 . TGCGCCAGCAGCTTGACTAGCGGGGTTTACGAGCAGTACTTC CASSLTSGVYEQYF
TRBJ2-5 TRBV7-9 TRBD1 . TGTGCCAGCAGCTATTATGACAGGGTAGAGACCCAGTACTTC CASSYYDRVETQYF
TRBJ1-6 TRBV15 TRBD1 . TGTGCCACCAGCCGACAGGGCGGGTCACCCCTCCACTTT CATSRQGGSPLHF
TRBJ2-7 TRBV5-6 . few TGTGCCAGCAGCTTCGGGGGGCCTAGCTCCTACGAGCAGTACTTC CASSFGGPSSYEQYF
TRBJ2-3 TRBV9 TRBD2 . TGTGCCAGCAGTACTAGCGGGTTCACAGATACGCAGTATTTT CASSTSGFTDTQYF
TRBJ1-2 TRBV9 TRBD1 . TGTGCCAGCAGCCTTACCCAGACACCGGGACAGGGGGACTATGGCTACACCTTC CASSLTQTPGQGDYGYTF
TRBJ2-2 TRBV5-1 . . TGCGCCAGCAGCTCGGAGGGTCAGAACACCGGGGAGCTGTTTTTT CASSSEGQNTGELFF
TRBJ2-2 TRBV2 TRBD2 . TGTGCCAGCAGTGTTAGCGGGGGCTACACCGGGGAGCTGTTTTTT CASSVSGGYTGELFF
TRBJ1-1 TRBV30 . . TGTGCCTGGAGTGTATCTCCTCCGAACACTGAAGCTTTCTTT CAWSVSPPNTEAFF
TRBJ1-2 TRBV2 TRBD1 . TGTGCCAGCAGTGCAGGACAGGGGGCACCAGGTGGCTACACCTTC CASSAGQGAPGGYTF
TRBJ1-5 TRBV10-3 . few TGTGCCATCAGTGAGTCTTCGGAGTGGAGCAATCAGCCCCAGCATTTT CAISESSEWSNQPQHF